The TCR beta chain described here comes from a study of beta chain features in type 1 diabetes. Study-level findings and limits: Fewer junction insertions and more nucleotide deletions appeared in type 1 diabetes patients.

Based on CD45RO/CCR7/CD25/CD127/CD95/CD27, CD4+ regulatory, stem cell-like memory, naive and central memory cells were sorted. Isolated RNA was reverse transcribed in full, so expressed TCRB transcripts were sequenced. Measured with immunoSEQ multiplex PCR; TCRdb has only the in-frame clones, and not every one. The sample records some 500,000 clones, roughly an eighth being singletons. This clone was seen a few times. Its specificity is not known. Germline V gene data show CDR1 as MNHEY and CDR2 as SVGAGI. The V gene end was trimmed by 2 bases and the J gene end by 7 bases; junction bases not matched to a gene: 2. This CDR3 contains 15 residues.

The sequence came from a woman younger than 30 in good health. The gene calls are TRBV6-5 and TRBJ2-2, with 12 positions matching TRBD2. The sample taken for sequencing was naive CD4+ T cells from blood. CDR3 sequence (DNA): TGTGCCAGCAGTTACCAGGGACTAGCGGGCGGGGAGCTGTTTTTT. Translation gives CASSYQGLAGGELFF.